Below, 23 T cell receptor beta chains from the same sample are listed, as sequenced in a study of blood T cell repertoires in COVID-19. Using immunoSEQ multiplex PCR, the repertoire was profiled, and TCRdb retains in-frame clones only, with some absent. Of 140,000 or so clones listed, roughly 77% were seen once; the top ten hold roughly 4.9%. Source material: peripheral blood. These receptors all stem from a woman aged 70-85 years with COVID-19, enrolled during active disease.

This clone was seen only a few times. The rearrangement joins TRBV3-1 (or the pseudogene TRBV3-2) to TRBJ1-4; possible D gene TRBD1, 5 bases. The CDR3 runs to 14 residues. Trimming took 4 bases from V and 5 from J, leaving 11 bases between them. CDR1 is LGHDT, CDR2 YNNKEL, per germline (reference sequence). The CDR3 nucleotides read TGTGCCAGCAGCCTGGGGCCGGCGAATGAAAAACTGTTTTTT. Translating it yields CASSLGPANEKLFF.

V and J are TRBV7-2 and TRBJ2-2, with D hard to call. Trimming shortened V by 3 bases and J by 3 bases, and 11 bases separated the two germline ends. The CDR3 is made up of 15 amino acids. From germline, CDR1 is SGHTA and CDR2 FQGNSA. CDR3 DNA sequence: TGTGCCAGCAGCTTCCCCCTACTCGACACCGGGGAGCTGTTTTTT. Residues: CASSFPLLDTGELFF.

This chain joins TRBV2 and TRBJ1-4; no definite D call. Germline-derived CDR1 and CDR2 are SNHLY and FYNNEI. The CDR3 has 14 residues. V was trimmed by 5 bases and J by 4 bases, leaving 11 bases between them. The CDR3 protein is CASSLRGGNEKLFF. CDR3 DNA sequence: TGTGCCAGCAGTCTTCGGGGTGGTAATGAAAAACTGTTTTTT. The full variable domain, completed using reference TRBV2 and TRBJ1-4, is EPEVTQTPSHQVTQMGQEVILRCVPISNHLYFYWYRQILGQKVEFLVSFYNNEISEKSEIFDDQFSVERPDGSNFTLKIRSTKLEDSAMYFCASSLRGGNEKLFFGSGTQLSVL.

The chain has TRBV6-4 and TRBJ1-2; the D gene is possibly TRBD1 (6 bases). There are 15 residues in the CDR3. Trimming pared 0 bases from V and 4 bases from J, leaving 12 bases between. The V gene's germline CDR1 is MRHNA and CDR2 SNTAGT. The CDR3 spells CASSDSGAPPYGYTF. CDR3 sequence (DNA): TGTGCCAGCAGTGACTCGGGGGCTCCTCCCTATGGCTACACCTTC.

The chain uses TRBV6-6 and TRBJ2-1, with D tentatively TRBD1 (5 bases). V shed 0 bases and J shed 1 base, with 10 bases lying between them. The CDR3 has 16 residues. CDR1 and CDR2 from the germline V gene are MNHNY and SVGAGI (reference sequence). CDR3 amino acids: CASSYSTAPSYNEQFF. The CDR3 nucleotides read TGTGCCAGCAGTTACTCGACAGCCCCGTCCTACAATGAGCAGTTCTTC.

The DNA for the CDR3 is TGTGCCAGCAGAGCAGGACTAGCAGGAGACAATGAGCAGTTCTTC. Amino acid sequence: CASRAGLAGDNEQFF. The V call is TRBV7-2, the J call TRBJ2-1; TRBD2 agrees at 8 bases. V was pared by 6 bases and J by 5 bases, with 9 bases of the junction left unmatched. Germline V lookup: CDR1 SGHTA, CDR2 FQGNSA. The CDR3 is 15 amino acids.

This clone showed up just a few times. This chain uses TRBV7-8 with TRBJ2-3; D is undetermined. The CDR3 length is 14 residues. In germline, CDR1 is SGHVS, CDR2 FQNEAQ. Trimming cost V 5 bases and J 5 bases, with 14 bases left between them. The CDR3 bases are TGTGCCAGCAGCCCTCTAAGCAGGCAAGATACGCAGTATTTT. Its translation is CASSPLSRQDTQYF.

This chain links TRBV19 with TRBJ1-5; perhaps TRBD1 as D (5 bases). The germline V gene encodes CDR1 LNHDA and CDR2 SQIVND (reference sequence). Trimming pared 7 bases from V and 0 bases from J, leaving 13 bases between. The CDR3 consists of 15 residues. This CDR3 reads CASKLQGPSNQPQHF. In DNA form, the CDR3 reads TGTGCCAGTAAGTTGCAGGGTCCTAGCAATCAGCCCCAGCATTTT.

This clone was detected only once. The V gene is TRBV30, the J gene TRBJ1-6, with 7 positions matching TRBD1. CDR1 and CDR2 (germline): GTSNPN, SVGIG (reference sequence). Trimming removed 4 bases from V and 5 bases from J; junction bases left unmatched: 5. The CDR3 loop spans 14 amino acids. DNA of the CDR3: TGTGCCTGGAAGAAGGGGGCAAATAATTCACCCCTCCACTTT. This translates into CAWKKGANNSPLHF.

This clone appeared a few times. The genes are TRBV4-1 and TRBJ1-3, with a weak D call TRBD1 (5 bases). V was shortened by 0 bases and J by 0 bases, with 9 bases between the two germline ends. Germline-derived CDR1 and CDR2 are MGHRA and YSYEKL. The CDR3 covers 16 residues. The CDR3 DNA follows: TGCGCCAGCAGCCAAGATCCAGGGTCCTCTGGAAACACCATATATTTT. Translating gives CASSQDPGSSGNTIYF.

The chain couples TRBV12-5 to TRBJ2-1; maybe TRBD1 (6 bases). V was shortened by 5 bases and J by 0 bases, with 11 bases between the two germline ends. Germline CDR1 and CDR2: LGHNT and FRNRAP. The CDR3 covers 15 residues. The CDR3 protein is CASGLGQSSYNEQFF. The CDR3 coding sequence is TGTGCTAGTGGTCTTGGACAGAGCTCCTACAATGAGCAGTTCTTC.

The chain couples TRBV3-1 (or the pseudogene TRBV3-2) to TRBJ1-4; D might be TRBD1 (5 bases). The CDR3 spans 17 residues. V lost 4 bases and J 3 bases, leaving 18 bases between the germline ends. Looked up from germline, CDR1 is LGHDT and CDR2 is YNNKEL (reference sequence). The CDR3 nucleotides read TGTGCCAGCAGCCTGGGGGGATCGGCGGTATCTAATGAAAAACTGTTTTTT. Protein product: CASSLGGSAVSNEKLFF.

The chain is built from TRBV5-4 and TRBJ1-3, with 7 bases identical to TRBD1. The germline gives CDR1 SGHNT, CDR2 YYREEE (reference sequence). The CDR3 is 16 amino acids. With 1 base clipped from V and 4 bases from J, the junction kept 8 bases outside the gene matches. DNA of the CDR3: TGTGCCAGCAGCTTGTTCAACAGGGGATCCGGAAACACCATATATTTT. Residues: CASSLFNRGSGNTIYF.

The J gene is TRBJ1-2, the V gene TRBV19; weak D call: TRBD1 (6 bases). Germline-derived CDR1 and CDR2 are LNHDA and SQIVND (reference sequence). This CDR3 is built from 12 residues. The ends were cut back, 6 bases at V and 4 bases at J, with 9 bases in the middle. This CDR3 is CASRLQGYGYTF. CDR3 bases: TGTGCCAGTAGGTTACAGGGCTATGGCTACACCTTC.

The rearrangement links TRBV6-1 to TRBJ1-3; no reliable D call. The CDR3 has 15 amino acids. V was clipped by 3 bases and J by 0 bases, with 9 bases between them. The V gene's germline CDR1 is MNHNS and CDR2 SASEGT. CDR3 DNA sequence: TGTGCCAGCAGTGACAGATCTCGCTCTGGAAACACCATATATTTT. Translated: CASSDRSRSGNTIYF.

The J gene is TRBJ1-1, the V gene TRBV25-1; D call uncertain. Trimming removed 6 bases at V and 0 bases at J, with 23 bases between. The CDR3 is 18 residues long. Germline CDR1 MGHDK, CDR2 SYGVNS. This CDR3 is CASSRLTGRLEVNTEAFF. CDR3 sequence (DNA): TGTGCCAGCAGCCGGCTGACCGGCAGGTTGGAAGTGAACACTGAAGCTTTCTTT.

This chain joins TRBV12-3 or TRBV12-4 and TRBJ1-2; unclear D gene. V was shortened by 0 bases and J by 8 bases, with 10 bases between the two germline ends. The CDR3 runs 13 residues. The DNA of the CDR3 is TGTGCCAGCAGTTTAGCTCTGTTACTGGGCTACACCTTC. Translated: CASSLALLLGYTF.

This clone was seen once. The gene calls are TRBV2 and TRBJ2-7; possible D gene TRBD2, 6 bases. The V gene's germline CDR1 is SNHLY and CDR2 FYNNEI. CDR3 length equals 15 residues. V was pared by 4 bases and J by 0 bases, with 13 bases between. CDR3 sequence: CASSVAGRSSYEQYF. As DNA, the CDR3 is TGTGCCAGCAGTGTTGCGGGAAGGAGCTCCTACGAGCAGTACTTC.

J is TRBJ1-1 and V is TRBV6-2 or TRBV6-3, with 9 bases that match TRBD1. The J segment lost 4 bases and the V segment lost 6 bases, leaving 6 bases of the junction unmatched. Germline CDR1 is MNHEY and CDR2 is SVGEGT. The CDR3 is made up of 14 amino acids. CDR3: CASSWTGESTEAFF. CDR3 nucleotide sequence: TGTGCCAGCAGCTGGACAGGGGAAAGCACTGAAGCTTTCTTT.

This clone has just one count. The chain uses TRBV4-2 and TRBJ1-1; D remains ambiguous. V shed 1 base and J shed 3 bases, with 9 bases lying between them. CDR3 length: 14 residues. Germline CDR1 LGHNA, CDR2 YNFKEQ. The CDR3 nucleotides read TGTGCCAGCAGCCAAGTCACGGTGGACACTGAAGCTTTCTTT. This encodes CASSQVTVDTEAFF.

The chain has TRBV5-6 and TRBJ1-2; maybe TRBD1 (5 bases). The germline CDR1 and CDR2 sequences are SGHDT and YYEEEE. The CDR3 covers 14 residues. V was trimmed by 4 bases and J by 3 bases, leaving 13 bases between them. The CDR3 loop is CASSPGGRDYGYTF. In DNA, the CDR3 is TGTGCCAGCAGCCCCGGCGGCAGGGACTATGGCTACACCTTC. Full variable domain (remainder filled in from reference TRBV5-6 and TRBJ1-2): DAGVTQSPTHLIKTRGQQVTLRCSPKSGHDTVSWYQQALGQGPQFIFQYYEEEERQRGNFPDRFSGHQFPNYSSELNVNALLLGDSALYLCASSPGGRDYGYTFGSGTRLTVV.

The gene calls are TRBV15 and TRBJ1-1; D is unresolved. The CDR3 totals 15 residues. Trimming took off 0 bases at V and 0 bases at J, with 8 bases between the two ends. Germline CDR1 is LNHNV and CDR2 is YYDKDF (reference sequence). In DNA, the CDR3 is TGTGCCACCAGCAGAGATCGGGGATTGAACACTGAAGCTTTCTTT. This sequence encodes CATSRDRGLNTEAFF.

The chain recombines TRBV10-3 with TRBJ2-5; D is unresolved. CDR1 and CDR2 (germline): ENHRY, SYGVKD. The CDR3 has 15 amino acids. Trimming cost V 0 bases and J 1 base, with 9 bases left between them. CDR3 sequence: CAISESLTGQETQYF. CDR3 nucleotide sequence: TGTGCCATCAGTGAGTCCTTGACGGGCCAAGAGACCCAGTACTTC.